What follows is one T cell receptor (beta chain) and its context. Its target is not known. These data originate in a study of cytomegalovirus exposure and HLA in healthy donors. At the level of the study: Early on, a data release was issued that held 80 million or so unique TCRs from HLA-typed donors. Overall study findings and caveats: In a later analysis, at a false discovery rate of 0.05, fewer than 20,000 TCR beta sequences were associated with HLA alleles.

The PCR was carried out with 60 Vbeta primers and 13 Jbeta primers. The data were produced by immunoSEQ multiplex PCR, yet TCRdb's version contains in-frame clones alone and is incomplete. The data contain about 190,000 clones, 65% to 85% of them singletons. At collection, donors were nominally healthy, but unrecorded immune exposures were probable. This TCR came from a boy aged 2 to 10 in good health and CMV-seronegative. Sequencing input: PBMCs.

The CDR3 sequence: CASSYRTGTGGYTF. As DNA, the CDR3 is TGTGCCAGCAGTTACAGGACAGGTACGGGCGGCTACACCTTC. This rearrangement joins TRBV6-5 to TRBJ1-2; TRBD1 matches 7 bases. Germline lookup yields CDR1 MNHEY and CDR2 SVGAGI. The CDR3 loop spans 14 amino acids. V shed 2 bases and J 8 bases; nucleotides not matched to a gene: 8.